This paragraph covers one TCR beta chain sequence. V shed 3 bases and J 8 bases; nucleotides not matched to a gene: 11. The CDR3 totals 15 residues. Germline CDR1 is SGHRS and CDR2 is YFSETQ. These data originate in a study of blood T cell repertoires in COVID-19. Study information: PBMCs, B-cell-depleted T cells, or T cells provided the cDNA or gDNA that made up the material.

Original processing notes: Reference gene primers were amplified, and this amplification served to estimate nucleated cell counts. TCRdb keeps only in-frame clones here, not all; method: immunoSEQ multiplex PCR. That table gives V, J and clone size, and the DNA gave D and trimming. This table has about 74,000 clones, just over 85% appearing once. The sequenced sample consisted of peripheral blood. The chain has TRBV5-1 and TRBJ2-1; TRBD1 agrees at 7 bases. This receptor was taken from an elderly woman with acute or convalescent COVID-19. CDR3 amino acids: CASSSPTGTMHEQFF. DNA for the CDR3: TGCGCCAGCAGCTCACCGACAGGGACAATGCATGAGCAGTTCTTC.